The 4 T cell receptor beta chains presented below share a single source sample, sequenced in a study of T cell repertoires in cytomegalovirus infection. TCRdb ran MiXCR on the reads and lists one entry per CDR3 protein. The sample records over 250,000 distinct CDR3 sequences, about 25% being singletons. Sequences were obtained from PBMCs. The source is a human donor in good health (CMV status not recorded). Some clones in this sample may be carry-over from other donors' samples.

This sequence joins TRBV12-3 or TRBV12-4 and TRBJ1-5; 7 positions agree with TRBD1. V lost 6 bases to trimming and J lost 6 bases; unmatched junction nucleotides: 5. The CDR3 extends over 13 amino acids. The CDR3, as DNA: TGTGCCAGCAGCCCTGACAGGGTTCAGCCCCAGCATTTT. This sequence encodes CASSPDRVQPQHF.

This chain joins TRBV10-3 and TRBJ2-7; the D is unclear. V lost 6 bases to trimming and J lost 3 bases, with 9 bases between them. Germline V gives CDR1 ENHRY, CDR2 SYGVKD. CDR3 length: 12 residues. The CDR3 region is CAIRDRNYEQYF. In DNA, the CDR3 is TGTGCCATCAGGGACCGAAACTACGAGCAGTACTTC.

In this sample, this clonotype turned up a few times. This sequence joins TRBV6-1 and TRBJ2-3; 8 bases line up with TRBD1. CDR1 is MNHNS, CDR2 SASEGT, per germline. CDR3 length: 15 amino acids. The J segment lost 3 bases and the V segment lost 5 bases, leaving 7 bases of the junction unmatched. The CDR3 DNA reads as TGTGCCAGCAGTCCCAGGGGGCTAGGGACAGATACGCAGTATTTT. It encodes CASSPRGLGTDTQYF.

This sequence joins TRBV20-1 and TRBJ2-1; TRBD1 is a possible D gene (5 bases). This CDR3 comprises 12 residues. V lost 3 bases and J 5 bases, leaving 8 bases between the germline ends. Germline assignment: CDR1 DFQATT and CDR2 SNEGSKA (reference sequence). The CDR3 loop reads CSARGHNNEQFF. The CDR3 DNA sequence: TGCAGTGCTAGGGGGCATAACAATGAGCAGTTCTTC.